A selection of T cell receptor beta chains follows, all from one sample in a study of beta chain features in type 1 diabetes. Only in-frame clones appear in the TCRdb table, and some are missing; sequencing was by immunoSEQ multiplex PCR. Here the sample spans hundreds of thousands of clones, roughly 12% being singletons. Sequences were obtained from naive CD4+ T cells from blood. The receptors come from a woman in her late teens or twenties with type 1 diabetes. Both conserved end residues are part of each CDR3. A D gene is named only where the DNA matches it firmly. Rows may omit the clone size; those that give it use once, few, many or a size class.

J gene	V gene	clone size	D gene	CDR3 protein	CDR3 DNA
TRBJ2-2	TRBV9	-	-	CASSVGSRGELFF	TGTGCCAGCAGCGTAGGCTCCAGGGGGGAGCTGTTTTTT
TRBJ2-5	TRBV5-4	few	-	CASSFGQKETQYF	TGTGCCAGCAGCTTTGGACAGAAAGAGACCCAGTACTTC
TRBJ2-5	TRBV10-3	-	-	CAISPQDTVGETQYF	TGTGCCATCAGCCCCCAGGATACCGTCGGAGAGACCCAGTACTTC
TRBJ2-5	TRBV15	few	-	CATSRDLAGETQYF	TGTGCCACCAGCAGAGATTTGGCGGGGGAGACCCAGTACTTC
TRBJ2-4	TRBV7-9	-	-	CASSPSRGAKNIQYF	TGTGCCAGCAGCCCTAGCCGGGGGGCCAAAAACATTCAGTACTTC
TRBJ2-7	TRBV6-5	few	-	CASSYSRQGSYEQYF	TGTGCCAGCAGTTACTCTCGGCAGGGCTCCTACGAGCAGTACTTC
TRBJ1-3	TRBV5-1	few	-	CASSLEGGDTIYF	TGCGCCAGCAGCTTGGAGGGCGGGGACACCATATATTTT
TRBJ2-2	TRBV7-3	few	-	CASSSTGNTGELFF	TGTGCCAGCAGCTCGACAGGGAACACCGGGGAGCTGTTTTTT
TRBJ1-2	TRBV5-4	few	TRBD1	CASRRQGAILIYGYTF	TGTGCCAGCCGGAGGCAGGGGGCGATCCTCATCTATGGCTACACCTTC
TRBJ2-3	TRBV7-9	few	TRBD2	CASSLSSGGTDTQYF	TGTGCCAGCAGCTTATCCTCGGGAGGGACAGATACGCAGTATTTT
TRBJ1-1	TRBV1	-	-	CTSSLGQFSNTEAFF	TGCACCAGCAGCTTAGGACAGTTTTCAAACACTGAAGCTTTCTTT
TRBJ2-3	TRBV2	-	TRBD2	CASKKLAGGRTDTQYF	TGTGCCAGCAAGAAACTAGCGGGAGGAAGGACAGATACGCAGTATTTT
TRBJ2-3	TRBV18	few	-	CASSPEADTQYF	TGTGCCAGCTCACCTGAGGCAGATACGCAGTATTTT
TRBJ1-2	TRBV15	few	TRBD1	CATSRHNRGDYGYTF	TGTGCCACCAGCAGGCACAACAGGGGTGACTATGGCTACACCTTC
TRBJ2-7	TRBV7-9	-	TRBD1	CASSLGDRVFEQYF	TGTGCCAGCAGCTTAGGGGACAGGGTTTTCGAGCAGTACTTC
TRBJ1-1	TRBV7-9	few	-	CASSLKGDLGVEAFF	TGTGCCAGCAGCTTAAAGGGGGACCTGGGCGTCGAAGCTTTCTTT
TRBJ1-2	TRBV19	-	-	CASSMRRAKSYTF	TGTGCCAGTAGTATGAGGAGAGCTAAAAGCTACACCTTC
TRBJ2-5	TRBV5-1	-	-	CASALGSAEETQYF	TGCGCCAGCGCATTGGGTAGCGCGGAAGAGACCCAGTACTTC
TRBJ2-5	TRBV7-2	-	TRBD1	CASSWDSGLGAQYF	TGTGCCAGCAGCTGGGACAGTGGGTTAGGGGCCCAGTACTTC
TRBJ2-4	TRBV5-1	-	-	CASRPGSLAKNIQYF	TGCGCCAGCAGGCCGGGGTCCTTAGCCAAAAACATTCAGTACTTC
TRBJ2-5	TRBV29-1	few	-	CSVEHGRGETQYF	TGCAGCGTTGAGCACGGCCGGGGAGAGACCCAGTACTTC
TRBJ1-1	TRBV27	-	-	CASSRTSTGNTEAFF	TGTGCCAGCAGTCGAACTTCGACAGGGAACACTGAAGCTTTCTTT
TRBJ1-1	TRBV5-4	-	TRBD1	CASSPRGPYTEAFF	TGTGCCAGCAGCCCAAGGGGGCCGTATACTGAAGCTTTCTTT
TRBJ2-7	TRBV18	few	TRBD1	CASSPPTGTGYEQYF	TGTGCCAGCTCACCACCGACCGGGACAGGCTACGAGCAGTACTTC
TRBJ1-1	TRBV18	few	-	CASSPLEGLSTEAFF	TGTGCCAGCTCCCCTCTGGAGGGTTTAAGCACTGAAGCTTTCTTT
TRBJ2-5	TRBV7-2	-	-	CASSLGGLSKETQYF	TGTGCCAGCAGCTTAGGCGGTTTGTCCAAAGAGACCCAGTACTTC
TRBJ1-2	TRBV7-2	few	-	CASSTHPGTTRYGYTF	TGTGCCAGCAGCACCCACCCCGGGACAACAAGATATGGCTACACCTTC
TRBJ2-3	TRBV7-2	-	-	CASSLGLSSDTQYF	TGTGCCAGCAGTCTTGGACTTTCCTCAGATACGCAGTATTTT
TRBJ1-1	TRBV19	few	-	CASSIPGDGTEAFF	TGTGCCAGTAGTATACCGGGAGACGGCACTGAAGCTTTCTTT
TRBJ1-2	TRBV29-1	-	TRBD1	CSAGTGGVYGYTF	TGCAGCGCTGGGACAGGGGGCGTCTATGGCTACACCTTC
TRBJ2-3	TRBV19	-	-	CASSPGSTDTQYF	TGTGCCAGTAGTCCCGGTTCCACAGATACGCAGTATTTT
TRBJ1-1	TRBV9	-	-	CASSALGGTTEAFF	TGTGCCAGCAGCGCTCTAGGGGGTACGACTGAAGCTTTCTTT
TRBJ2-7	TRBV6-5	-	TRBD2	CASSYSISGGFYEQYF	TGTGCCAGCAGTTACTCGATTAGCGGGGGATTCTACGAGCAGTACTTC
TRBJ2-1	TRBV2	-	-	CASDGERTYNEQFF	TGTGCCAGCGATGGCGAGAGGACCTACAATGAGCAGTTCTTC
TRBJ1-5	TRBV4-3	few	TRBD1	CASSLKTGTRQPQHF	TGCGCCAGCAGCCTTAAGACAGGGACTAGGCAGCCCCAGCATTTT
TRBJ1-1	TRBV30	-	TRBD1	CAGRTGTEAFF	TGTGCCGGTCGGACAGGCACTGAAGCTTTCTTT
TRBJ1-1	TRBV27	once	-	CASSLSIGMRTEAFF	TGTGCCAGCAGTTTATCGATCGGGATGAGGACTGAAGCTTTCTTT
TRBJ2-7	TRBV5-6	-	TRBD2	CASSPVPRGSYEQYF	TGTGCCAGCAGCCCCGTTCCGCGGGGGTCCTACGAGCAGTACTTC
TRBJ1-1	TRBV11-1	-	-	CASSLASPGLNTEAFF	TGTGCCAGCAGCTTAGCCAGCCCAGGATTGAACACTGAAGCTTTCTTT
TRBJ2-7	TRBV6-1	-	-	CASTGIAGYEQYF	TGTGCCAGCACGGGGATCGCAGGCTACGAGCAGTACTTC